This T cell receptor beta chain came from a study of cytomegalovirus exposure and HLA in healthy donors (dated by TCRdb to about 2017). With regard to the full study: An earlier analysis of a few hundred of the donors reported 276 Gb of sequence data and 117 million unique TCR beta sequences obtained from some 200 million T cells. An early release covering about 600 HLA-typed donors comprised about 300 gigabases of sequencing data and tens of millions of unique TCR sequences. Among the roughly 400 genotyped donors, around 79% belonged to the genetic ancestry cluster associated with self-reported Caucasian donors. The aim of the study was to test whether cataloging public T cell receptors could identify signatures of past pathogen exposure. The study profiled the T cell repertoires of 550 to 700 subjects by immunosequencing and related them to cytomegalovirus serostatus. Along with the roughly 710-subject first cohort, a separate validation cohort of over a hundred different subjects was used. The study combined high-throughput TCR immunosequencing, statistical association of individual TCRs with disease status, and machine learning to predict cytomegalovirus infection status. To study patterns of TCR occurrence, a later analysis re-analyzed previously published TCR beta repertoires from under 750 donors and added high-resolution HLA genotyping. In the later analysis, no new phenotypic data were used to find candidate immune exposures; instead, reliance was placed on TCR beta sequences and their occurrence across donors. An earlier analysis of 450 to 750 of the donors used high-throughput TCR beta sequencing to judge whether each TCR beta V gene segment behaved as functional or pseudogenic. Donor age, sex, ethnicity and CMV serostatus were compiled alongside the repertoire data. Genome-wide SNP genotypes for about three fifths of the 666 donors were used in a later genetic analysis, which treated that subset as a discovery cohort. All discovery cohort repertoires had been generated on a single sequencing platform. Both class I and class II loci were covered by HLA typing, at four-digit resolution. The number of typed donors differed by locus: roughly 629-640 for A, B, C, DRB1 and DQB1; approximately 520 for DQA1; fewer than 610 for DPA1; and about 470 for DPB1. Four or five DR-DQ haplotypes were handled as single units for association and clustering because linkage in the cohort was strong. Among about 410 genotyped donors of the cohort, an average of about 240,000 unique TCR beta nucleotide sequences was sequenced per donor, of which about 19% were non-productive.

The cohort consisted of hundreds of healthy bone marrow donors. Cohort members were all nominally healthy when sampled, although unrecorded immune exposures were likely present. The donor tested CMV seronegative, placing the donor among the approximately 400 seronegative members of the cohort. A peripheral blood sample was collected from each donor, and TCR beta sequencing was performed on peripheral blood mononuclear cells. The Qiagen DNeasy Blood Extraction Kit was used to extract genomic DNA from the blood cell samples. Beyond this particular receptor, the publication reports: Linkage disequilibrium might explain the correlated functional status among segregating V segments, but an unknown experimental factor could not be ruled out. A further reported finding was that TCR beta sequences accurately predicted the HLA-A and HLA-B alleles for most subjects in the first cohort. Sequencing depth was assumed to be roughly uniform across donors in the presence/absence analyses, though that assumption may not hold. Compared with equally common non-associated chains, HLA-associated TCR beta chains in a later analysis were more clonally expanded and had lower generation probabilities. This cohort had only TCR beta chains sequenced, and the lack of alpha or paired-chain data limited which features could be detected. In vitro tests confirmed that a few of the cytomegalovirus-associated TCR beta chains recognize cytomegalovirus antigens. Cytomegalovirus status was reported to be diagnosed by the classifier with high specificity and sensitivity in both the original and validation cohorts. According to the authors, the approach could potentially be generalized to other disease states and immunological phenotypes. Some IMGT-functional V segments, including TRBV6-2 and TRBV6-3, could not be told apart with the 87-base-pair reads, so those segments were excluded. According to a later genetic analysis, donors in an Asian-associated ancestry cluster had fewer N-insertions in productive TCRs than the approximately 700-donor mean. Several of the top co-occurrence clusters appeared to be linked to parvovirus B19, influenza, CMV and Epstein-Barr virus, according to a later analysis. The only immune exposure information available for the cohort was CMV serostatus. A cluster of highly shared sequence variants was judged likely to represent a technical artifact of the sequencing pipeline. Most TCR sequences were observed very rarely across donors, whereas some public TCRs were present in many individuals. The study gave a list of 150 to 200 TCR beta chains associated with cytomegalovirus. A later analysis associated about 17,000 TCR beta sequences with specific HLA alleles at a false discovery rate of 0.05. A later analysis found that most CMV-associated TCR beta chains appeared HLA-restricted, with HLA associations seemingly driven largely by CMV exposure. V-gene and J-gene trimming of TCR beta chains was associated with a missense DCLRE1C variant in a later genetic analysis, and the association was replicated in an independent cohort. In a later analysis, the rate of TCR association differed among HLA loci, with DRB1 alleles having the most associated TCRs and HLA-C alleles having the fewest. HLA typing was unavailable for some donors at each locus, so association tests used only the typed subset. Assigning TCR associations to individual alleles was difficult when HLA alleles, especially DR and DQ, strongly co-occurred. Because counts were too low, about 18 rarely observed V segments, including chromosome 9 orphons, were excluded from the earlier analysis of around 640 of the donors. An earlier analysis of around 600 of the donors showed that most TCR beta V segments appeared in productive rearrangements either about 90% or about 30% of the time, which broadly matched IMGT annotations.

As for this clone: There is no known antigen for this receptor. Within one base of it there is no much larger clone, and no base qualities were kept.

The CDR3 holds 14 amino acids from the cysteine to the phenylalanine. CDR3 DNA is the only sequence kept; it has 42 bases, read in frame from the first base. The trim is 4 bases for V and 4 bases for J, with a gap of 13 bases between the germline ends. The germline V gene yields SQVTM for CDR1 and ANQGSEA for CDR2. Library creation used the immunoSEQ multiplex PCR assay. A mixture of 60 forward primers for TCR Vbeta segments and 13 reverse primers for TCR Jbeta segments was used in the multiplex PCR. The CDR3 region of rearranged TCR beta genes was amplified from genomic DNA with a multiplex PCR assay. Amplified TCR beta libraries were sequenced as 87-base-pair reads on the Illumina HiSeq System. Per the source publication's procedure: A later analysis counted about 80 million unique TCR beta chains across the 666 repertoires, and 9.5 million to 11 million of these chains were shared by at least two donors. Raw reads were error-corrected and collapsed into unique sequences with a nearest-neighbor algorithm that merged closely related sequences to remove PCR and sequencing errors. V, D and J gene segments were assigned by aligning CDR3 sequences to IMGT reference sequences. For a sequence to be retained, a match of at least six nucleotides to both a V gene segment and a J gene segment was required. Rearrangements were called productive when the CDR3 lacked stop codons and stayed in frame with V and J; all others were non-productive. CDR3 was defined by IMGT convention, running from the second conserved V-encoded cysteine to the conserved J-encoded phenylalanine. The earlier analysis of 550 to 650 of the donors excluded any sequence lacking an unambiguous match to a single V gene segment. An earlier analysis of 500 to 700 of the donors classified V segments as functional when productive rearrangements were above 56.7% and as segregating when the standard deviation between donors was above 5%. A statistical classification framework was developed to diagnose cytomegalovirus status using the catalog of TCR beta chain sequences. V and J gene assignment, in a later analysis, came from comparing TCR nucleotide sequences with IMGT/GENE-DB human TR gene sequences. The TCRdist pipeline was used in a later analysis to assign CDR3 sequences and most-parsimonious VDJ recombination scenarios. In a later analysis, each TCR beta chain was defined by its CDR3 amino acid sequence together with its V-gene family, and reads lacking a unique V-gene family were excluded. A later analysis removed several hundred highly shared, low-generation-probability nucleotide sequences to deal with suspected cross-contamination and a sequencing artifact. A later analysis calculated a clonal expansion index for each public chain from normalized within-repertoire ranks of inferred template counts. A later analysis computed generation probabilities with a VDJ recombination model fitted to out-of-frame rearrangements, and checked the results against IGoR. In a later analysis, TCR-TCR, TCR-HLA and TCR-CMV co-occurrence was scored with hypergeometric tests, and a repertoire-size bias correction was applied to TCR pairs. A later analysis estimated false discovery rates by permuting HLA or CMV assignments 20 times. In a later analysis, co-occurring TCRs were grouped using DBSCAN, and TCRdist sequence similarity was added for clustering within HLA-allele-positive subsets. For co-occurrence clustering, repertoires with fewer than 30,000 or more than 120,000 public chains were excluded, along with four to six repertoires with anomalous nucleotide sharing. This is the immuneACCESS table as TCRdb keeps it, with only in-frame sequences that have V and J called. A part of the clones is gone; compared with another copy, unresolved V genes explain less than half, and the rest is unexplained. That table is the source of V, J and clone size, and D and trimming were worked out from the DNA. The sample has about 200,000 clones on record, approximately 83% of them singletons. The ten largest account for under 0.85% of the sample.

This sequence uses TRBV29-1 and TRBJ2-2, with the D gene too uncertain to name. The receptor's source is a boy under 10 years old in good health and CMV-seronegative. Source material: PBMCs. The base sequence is TGCAGCGTTGCTGCTGGCACCGCCACCGGGGAGCTGTTTTTT. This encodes CSVAAGTATGELFF.